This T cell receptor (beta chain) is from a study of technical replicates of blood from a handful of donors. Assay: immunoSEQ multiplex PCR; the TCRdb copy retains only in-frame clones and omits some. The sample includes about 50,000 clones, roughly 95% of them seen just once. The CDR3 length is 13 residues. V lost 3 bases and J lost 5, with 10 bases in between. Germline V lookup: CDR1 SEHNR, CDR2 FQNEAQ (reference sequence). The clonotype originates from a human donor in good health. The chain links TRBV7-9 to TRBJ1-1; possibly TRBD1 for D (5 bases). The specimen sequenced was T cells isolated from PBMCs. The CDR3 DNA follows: TGTGCCAGCAGCTTTAGGGGTGAGACTGAAGCTTTCTTT. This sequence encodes CASSFRGETEAFF.